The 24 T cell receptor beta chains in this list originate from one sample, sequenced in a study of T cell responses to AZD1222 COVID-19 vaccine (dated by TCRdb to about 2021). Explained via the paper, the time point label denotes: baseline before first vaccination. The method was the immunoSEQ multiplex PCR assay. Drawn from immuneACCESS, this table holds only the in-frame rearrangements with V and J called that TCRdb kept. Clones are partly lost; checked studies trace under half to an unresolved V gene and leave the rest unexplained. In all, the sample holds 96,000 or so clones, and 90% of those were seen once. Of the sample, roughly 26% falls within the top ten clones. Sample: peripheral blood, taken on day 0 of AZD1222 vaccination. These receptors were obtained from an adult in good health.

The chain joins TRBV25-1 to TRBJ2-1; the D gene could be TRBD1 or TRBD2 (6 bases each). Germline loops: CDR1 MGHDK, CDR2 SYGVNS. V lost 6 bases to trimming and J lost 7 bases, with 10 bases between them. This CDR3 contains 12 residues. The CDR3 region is CASRGAGNEQFF. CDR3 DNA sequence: TGTGCCAGCAGGGGGGCGGGGAATGAGCAGTTCTTC.

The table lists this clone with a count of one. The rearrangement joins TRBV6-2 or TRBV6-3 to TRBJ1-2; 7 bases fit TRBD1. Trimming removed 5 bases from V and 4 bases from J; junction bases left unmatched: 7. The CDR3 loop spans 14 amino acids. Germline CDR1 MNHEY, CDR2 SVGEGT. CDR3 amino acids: CASSHTGQSYGYTF. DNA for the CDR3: TGTGCCAGCAGTCACACGGGACAGTCCTATGGCTACACCTTC.

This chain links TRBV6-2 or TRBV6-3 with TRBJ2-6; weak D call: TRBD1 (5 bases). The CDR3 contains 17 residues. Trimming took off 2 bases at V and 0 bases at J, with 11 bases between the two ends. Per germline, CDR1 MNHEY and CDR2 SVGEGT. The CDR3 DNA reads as TGTGCCAGCAGTTACCCCGGACACGTCTCTGGGGCCAACGTCCTGACTTTC. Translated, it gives CASSYPGHVSGANVLTF.

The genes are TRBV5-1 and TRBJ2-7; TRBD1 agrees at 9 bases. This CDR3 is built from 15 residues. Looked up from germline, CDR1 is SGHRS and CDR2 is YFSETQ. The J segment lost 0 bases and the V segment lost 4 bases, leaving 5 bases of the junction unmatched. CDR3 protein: CASSETGGGSYEQYF. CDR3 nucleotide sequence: TGCGCCAGCAGCGAGACAGGGGGTGGCTCCTACGAGCAGTACTTC.

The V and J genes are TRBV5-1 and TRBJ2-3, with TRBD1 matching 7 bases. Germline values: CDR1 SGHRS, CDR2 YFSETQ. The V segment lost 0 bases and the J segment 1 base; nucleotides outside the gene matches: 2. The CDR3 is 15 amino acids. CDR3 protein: CASSLGQGGTDTQYF. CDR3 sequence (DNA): TGCGCCAGCAGCTTGGGGCAGGGGGGCACAGATACGCAGTATTTT.

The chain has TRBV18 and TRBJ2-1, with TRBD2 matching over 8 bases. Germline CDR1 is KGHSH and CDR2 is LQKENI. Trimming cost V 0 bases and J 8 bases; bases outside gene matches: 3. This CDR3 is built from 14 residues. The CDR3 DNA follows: TGTGCCAGCTCACCACCGGTAGCGGGGTATGAGCAGTTCTTC. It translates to CASSPPVAGYEQFF.

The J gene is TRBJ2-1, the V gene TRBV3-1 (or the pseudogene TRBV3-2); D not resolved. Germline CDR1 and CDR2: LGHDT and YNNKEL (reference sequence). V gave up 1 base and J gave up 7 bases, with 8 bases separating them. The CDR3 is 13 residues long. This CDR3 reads CASSQVGRNEQFF. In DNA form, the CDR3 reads TGTGCCAGCAGCCAAGTGGGTCGAAATGAGCAGTTCTTC.

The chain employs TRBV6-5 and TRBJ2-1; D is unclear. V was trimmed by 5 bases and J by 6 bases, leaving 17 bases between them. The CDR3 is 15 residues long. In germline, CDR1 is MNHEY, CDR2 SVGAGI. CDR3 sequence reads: CASSPSRLTGNEQFF. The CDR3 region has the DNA TGTGCCAGCAGTCCTTCCCGTCTAACGGGCAATGAGCAGTTCTTC.

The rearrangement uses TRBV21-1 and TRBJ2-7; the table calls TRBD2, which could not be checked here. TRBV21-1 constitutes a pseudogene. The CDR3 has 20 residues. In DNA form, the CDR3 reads TGTGCCAGCAGCAATGGGTTAGGGACTAGCGGGAGGACCGGGGGGTACGAGCAGTACTTC. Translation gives CASSNGLGTSGRTGGYEQYF.

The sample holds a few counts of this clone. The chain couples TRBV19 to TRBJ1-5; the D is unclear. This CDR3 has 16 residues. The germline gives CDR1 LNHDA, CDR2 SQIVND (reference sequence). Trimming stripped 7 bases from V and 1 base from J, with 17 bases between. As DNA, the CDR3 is TGTGCCAGTACTGCCCCGGGTGGGTCGAGCAATCAGCCCCAGCATTTT. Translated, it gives CASTAPGGSSNQPQHF.

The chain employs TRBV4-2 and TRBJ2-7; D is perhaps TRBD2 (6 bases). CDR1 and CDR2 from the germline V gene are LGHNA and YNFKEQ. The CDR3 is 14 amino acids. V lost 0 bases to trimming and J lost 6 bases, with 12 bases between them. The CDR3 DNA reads TGTGCCAGCAGCCAAGATAATAGCGGCCGCGAGCAGTACTTC. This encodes CASSQDNSGREQYF.

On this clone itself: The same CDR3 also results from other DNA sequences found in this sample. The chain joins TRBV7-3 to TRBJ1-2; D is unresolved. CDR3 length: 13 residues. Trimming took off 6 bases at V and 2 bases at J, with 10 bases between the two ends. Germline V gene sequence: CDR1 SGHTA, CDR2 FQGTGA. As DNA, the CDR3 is TGTGCCAGCAGTTTAGACGGGAACTATGGCTACACCTTC. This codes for CASSLDGNYGYTF.

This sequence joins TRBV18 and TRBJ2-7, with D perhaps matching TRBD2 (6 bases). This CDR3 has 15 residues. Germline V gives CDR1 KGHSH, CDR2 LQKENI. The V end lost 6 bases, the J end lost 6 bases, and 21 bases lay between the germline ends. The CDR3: CASSDARARRGEQYF. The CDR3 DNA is TGTGCCAGCTCCGACGCCCGAGCTCGGAGGGGCGAGCAGTACTTC.

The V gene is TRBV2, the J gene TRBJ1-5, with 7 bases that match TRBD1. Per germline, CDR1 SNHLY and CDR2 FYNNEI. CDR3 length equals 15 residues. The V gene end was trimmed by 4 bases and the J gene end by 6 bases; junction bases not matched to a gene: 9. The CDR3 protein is CASSGGGGGSQPQHF. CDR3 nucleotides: TGTGCCAGCAGTGGAGGGGGCGGCGGAAGTCAGCCCCAGCATTTT.

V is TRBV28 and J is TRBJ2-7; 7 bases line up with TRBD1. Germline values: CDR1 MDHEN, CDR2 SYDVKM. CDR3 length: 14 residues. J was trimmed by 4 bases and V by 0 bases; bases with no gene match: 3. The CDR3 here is CASSLWSGQYEQYF. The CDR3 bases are TGTGCCAGCAGTTTATGGTCGGGACAGTACGAGCAGTACTTC.

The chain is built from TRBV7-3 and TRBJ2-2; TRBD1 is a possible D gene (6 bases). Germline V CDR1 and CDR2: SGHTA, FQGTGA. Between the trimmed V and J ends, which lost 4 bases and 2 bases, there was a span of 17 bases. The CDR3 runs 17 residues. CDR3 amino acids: CASSSPNGQINTGELFF. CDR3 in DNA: TGTGCCAGCAGCTCCCCTAATGGACAGATCAACACCGGGGAGCTGTTTTTT.

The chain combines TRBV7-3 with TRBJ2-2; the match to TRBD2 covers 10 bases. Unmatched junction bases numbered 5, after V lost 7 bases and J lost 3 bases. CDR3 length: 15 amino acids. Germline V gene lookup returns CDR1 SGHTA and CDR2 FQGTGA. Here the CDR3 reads CASTGGTSDTGELFF. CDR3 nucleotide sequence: TGTGCCAGCACAGGGGGGACTAGCGACACCGGGGAGCTGTTTTTT.

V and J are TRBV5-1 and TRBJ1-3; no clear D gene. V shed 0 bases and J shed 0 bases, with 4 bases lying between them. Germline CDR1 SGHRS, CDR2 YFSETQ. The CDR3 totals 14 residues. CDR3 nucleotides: TGCGCCAGCAGCTTGGGAGGCTCTGGAAACACCATATATTTT. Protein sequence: CASSLGGSGNTIYF.

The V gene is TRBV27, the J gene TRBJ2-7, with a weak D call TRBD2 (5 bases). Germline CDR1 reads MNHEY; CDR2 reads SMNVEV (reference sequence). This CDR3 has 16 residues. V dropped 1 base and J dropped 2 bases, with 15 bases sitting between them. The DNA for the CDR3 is TGTGCCAGCAGTTTATATATGGCGGGTACGGCCTACGAGCAGTACTTC. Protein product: CASSLYMAGTAYEQYF.

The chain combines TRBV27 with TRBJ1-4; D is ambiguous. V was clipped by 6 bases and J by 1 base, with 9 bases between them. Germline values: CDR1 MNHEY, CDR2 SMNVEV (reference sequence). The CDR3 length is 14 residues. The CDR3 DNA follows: TGTGCCAGCAGAATGGGAGGAACTAATGAAAAACTGTTTTTT. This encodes CASRMGGTNEKLFF.

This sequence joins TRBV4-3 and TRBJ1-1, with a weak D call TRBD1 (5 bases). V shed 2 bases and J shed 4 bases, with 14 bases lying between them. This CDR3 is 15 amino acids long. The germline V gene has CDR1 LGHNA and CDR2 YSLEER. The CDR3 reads CASSQQGIRATEAFF. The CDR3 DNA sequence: TGCGCCAGCAGCCAACAGGGTATACGAGCCACTGAAGCTTTCTTT.

The CDR3 region has the DNA TGTGCCAGCAGCTCAGTAGGTGAAAACACCATATATTTT. It specifies CASSSVGENTIYF. The J gene is TRBJ1-3, the V gene TRBV11-3, with D uncertain. The V end lost 4 bases, the J end lost 6 bases, and 10 bases lay between the germline ends. This CDR3 comprises 13 residues. Germline V gene lookup returns CDR1 SGHNT and CDR2 YENEEA.

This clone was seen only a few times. The chain's CDR3 is CASSPGYEGPYEQYF. The CDR3 nucleotides read TGCGCCAGCAGTCCCGGCTACGAGGGTCCCTACGAGCAGTACTTC. The V gene is TRBV5-1, the J gene TRBJ2-7; TRBD2 is a possible D gene (5 bases). CDR3 size: 15 residues. Per germline, CDR1 SGHRS and CDR2 YFSETQ. The V end lost 5 bases, the J end lost 2 bases, and 17 bases lay between the germline ends.

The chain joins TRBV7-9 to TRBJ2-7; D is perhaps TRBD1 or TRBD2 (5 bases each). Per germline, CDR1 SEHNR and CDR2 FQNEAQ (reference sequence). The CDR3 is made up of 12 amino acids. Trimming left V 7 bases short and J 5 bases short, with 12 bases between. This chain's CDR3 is CASKAGTHEQYF. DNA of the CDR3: TGTGCCAGCAAGGCAGGGACGCACGAGCAGTACTTC.